This TCR beta chain was sequenced in a study of T cell repertoires in cytomegalovirus infection. About the study: It was recently identified HLA-C-restricted and well-studied HLA-B-restricted CMV epitopes that the study used. Carrying CMV and the relevant HLA type showed in public TCR beta signatures.

TCRdb used MiXCR to reprocess the reads, holding one entry per CDR3 protein. The repertoire holds a few hundred thousand distinct CDR3 sequences, with about 35% as singletons. Study results and caveats: Summed frequency of shared TCR beta families picked out CMV carriers who also had the relevant HLA.

The germline V gene encodes CDR1 MNHEY and CDR2 SVGEGT. The CDR3 has 11 residues. Turning to this clonotype: Its antigen is not identified. The junction departs from the called germline gene at one end, perhaps through a read error.

The chain recombines TRBV6-2 or TRBV6-3 with TRBJ1-1; unclear D gene. The receptor's source is a human donor in good health (CMV status not recorded). Some clones in this sample may be carry-over from other donors' samples. Sequencing was performed on cultured PBMCs, taken from culture after CMV antigen stimulation. The CDR3 loop reads CASSYGGKAGF. DNA for the CDR3: TGTGCCAGCAGTTACGGCGGAAAGGCGGGCTTT.